This T cell receptor beta chain was obtained from a study of OX40 agonist ivuxolimab in advanced cancers. About the study as a whole: Ivuxolimab, which targeted the costimulatory receptor OX40 (CD134), was an agonistic, fully human IgG2 monoclonal antibody. Intravenous ivuxolimab was administered to patients every 2 weeks at six dose levels: 0.01, 0.1, 0.3, 1.5, 3 and 10 mg/kg. Among the 50 to 55 dose-escalation patients, some 19 had hepatocellular carcinoma, around 15 melanoma, 9 renal cell carcinoma and 9 head and neck cancer. In the dose-escalation cohort, around four fifths of patients were male, and the mean age was roughly 56 years with a range of roughly 23 to 79. Prior anti-PD-1, anti-PD-L1 or anti-CTLA-4 therapy was permitted, and checkpoint inhibitors had been received by 40% to 50% of dose-escalation patients. Partial responses occurred in three dose-escalation patients: two with cutaneous melanoma and one with hepatocellular carcinoma. Peripheral TCRbeta sequencing aimed to test whether ivuxolimab altered TCR sequence diversity and caused clonal T-cell expansion. The paper covers the monotherapy dose-escalation part of the phase I ivuxolimab trial, which included N of about 56 patients. Results and caveats for the whole study, not just this receptor: Clonal expansion of both CD4+ and CD8+ blood T cells was observed from baseline to week 6 at doses 0.1 to 3.0 mg/kg. After ivuxolimab, more expanded clones were found on average in CD8+ T cells than in CD4+ T cells. Antigen specificity was not determined for the clonally expanded peripheral T cells. In the 0.1-3.0 mg/kg groups, partial responders had among the lowest normalized peripheral clonal expansion, particularly in CD8+ T cells. Low levels of normalized T-cell clonal expansion were also shown by some nonresponding patients.

The trial excluded patients who had a history of autoimmune disease or who were on systemic immunosuppression. In every dose cohort, peripheral blood was drawn for TCR sequencing at baseline, cycle 4 day 1, and cycle 7 day 1. Samples came from an open-label, multicenter, first-in-human phase I dose-escalation trial of ivuxolimab. Adults with locally advanced or metastatic melanoma, renal cell carcinoma, hepatocellular carcinoma or head and neck squamous cell carcinoma were enrolled in the trial. Before TCR sequencing, CD4+ and CD8+ T cells were separately sorted from peripheral blood. CDR3 length: 15 amino acids, cysteine to phenylalanine. Solely the CDR3 DNA is kept, with 45 bases framed from the first base. CDR1 and CDR2, per the germline V gene (reference sequence), are LNHDA and SQIVND. The V and J ends are trimmed by 5 bases and 3 bases, leaving 17 bases between them. This clone was observed a handful of times. The clone's antigen remains unknown. No quality values exist for individual bases; no much larger clone is one base distant.

For sequencing of the TCRbeta CDR3 region, genomic DNA was extracted from the sorted cells. The immunoSEQ Assay was used to sequence the TCRbeta CDR3 regions. TCRdb holds this immuneACCESS table with in-frame rearrangements only. Some clones are missing; in checked studies, unresolved V genes explain under half, and the rest has no known cause. The sample table contains about 20,000 clones; only one count was recorded for just over 70% of them. Of the sample, about a sixth is held by the ten largest clones. Recombination joined TRBV19 with TRBJ2-7; tentative D gene TRBD1, with 7 bases matching. This specimen was CD4+ or CD8+ T cells sorted from blood, taken in a trial of the OX40 agonist ivuxolimab. The TCR originated in an adult with an advanced solid tumor such as melanoma, head and neck, liver or kidney cancer. This receptor carries the CDR3 CASSPIPGGGYEQYF. The DNA is TGTGCCAGTAGTCCCATCCCAGGGGGAGGCTACGAGCAGTACTTC.